Sequencing of this T cell receptor (beta chain) was carried out in a study of blood T cells in healthy people across ages. General study findings and limits: Donors of long life had a larger count of naive CD4+ cells and greater diversity than aged donors. There was a strong correlation between TCR beta diversity and naive T cell percentage.

The CDR3 is 13 amino acids. CDR1 and CDR2 from the germline V gene are SQVTM and ANQGSEA. Losses at the gene ends were 7 bases for V and 4 bases for J; bases not matched to a gene: 7. Primed by a sample-barcoded 5' primer and a J-beta primer mix, a second PCR proceeded for about 7 to 11 cycles. With 12 random nucleotides, a template-switch adaptor tagged each individual cDNA molecule. Samples each returned at least 3 million CDR3-containing paired-end reads. TCRdb re-called the 5' RACE reads through MiXCR, storing one row per CDR3 protein. Counted here are 550,000 to 600,000 distinct CDR3 sequences, roughly 48% occurring once; the ten biggest clones make up around 24%. A remark on this clonotype: What it recognizes is unknown.

The receptor comes from a man older than 75 in good health. The genes are TRBV29-1 and TRBJ2-1, with TRBD1 matching 7 bases. What was sequenced was blood. CDR3 sequence reads: CSGDRDRYNEQFF. Written as DNA, the CDR3 is TGCAGCGGCGACCGGGACAGATACAATGAGCAGTTCTTC.